The 8 T cell receptor beta chains presented below share a single source sample, sequenced in a study of cytomegalovirus exposure and HLA in healthy donors. The PCR had 60 Vbeta and 13 Jbeta primers. Data came from immunoSEQ multiplex PCR; TCRdb stores just in-frame clones and leaves some out. The sample yields roughly 190,000 clones, around 78% seen once. The sample was PBMCs. The receptors here all came from a woman aged 30 to 39 in good health and CMV-seropositive.

The rearrangement joins TRBV14 to TRBJ1-2, with 9 bases matching TRBD1. CDR1 is SGHDN, CDR2 FVKESK, per germline. V dropped 2 bases and J dropped 8; count of bases not matched to a gene: 6. The CDR3 contains 14 residues. CDR3: CASSQTRTGDGYTF. CDR3 nucleotide sequence: TGTGCCAGCAGCCAAACCAGGACAGGGGACGGCTACACCTTC.

This rearrangement joins TRBV29-1 to TRBJ1-3; D remains unclear. CDR1 SQVTM and CDR2 ANQGSEA come from the germline V gene. The germline V and J ends were trimmed by 7 bases and 3 bases, with 16 bases remaining between them. The CDR3 length is 14 residues. Here the CDR3 reads CSGWSGMVGNTIYF. The CDR3 nucleotides read TGCAGCGGATGGAGCGGGATGGTTGGAAACACCATATATTTT.

This chain joins TRBV27 and TRBJ2-2; TRBD2 agrees at 11 bases. After removal of 2 bases from V and 4 bases from J, the junction contained 9 bases not matched to a gene. Germline assignment: CDR1 MNHEY and CDR2 SMNVEV (reference sequence). This CDR3 region has 18 residues. The CDR3 coding sequence is TGTGCCAGCAGTTTACGTCCTAGCGGGGGGCGTGGCACCGGGGAGCTGTTTTTT. This sequence encodes CASSLRPSGGRGTGELFF.

Regarding this clone: Within the sample, other DNA sequences also encode this same CDR3. The V and J genes are TRBV6-6 and TRBJ1-1; D ambiguous. Trimming took 2 bases from V and 0 from J, leaving 4 bases between them. Germline V gene lookup returns CDR1 MNHNY and CDR2 SVGAGI (reference sequence). The CDR3 contains 13 residues. The CDR3 sequence is CASSYSMNTEAFF. The CDR3 DNA reads TGTGCCAGCAGTTACAGCATGAACACTGAAGCTTTCTTT.

The V gene is TRBV19, the J gene TRBJ2-1; 7 bases agree with TRBD2. Germline loops: CDR1 LNHDA, CDR2 SQIVND (reference sequence). Trimming took 5 bases from V and 4 from J; bases not matched to a gene: 8. The CDR3 loop spans 15 amino acids. The CDR3 region is CASSLAGVLYNEQFF. CDR3 bases: TGTGCCAGTAGTCTGGCGGGAGTTTTGTACAATGAGCAGTTCTTC. Complete variable domain (other parts from reference TRBV19 and TRBJ2-1): DGGITQSPKYLFRKEGQNVTLSCEQNLNHDAMYWYRQDPGQGLRLIYYSQIVNDFQKGDIAEGYSVSREKKESFPLTVTSAQKNPTAFYLCASSLAGVLYNEQFFGPGTRLTVL.

This clone turned up a few times. This sample includes further DNA sequences coding for the same CDR3. The CDR3 DNA is TGCGCCAGCAGCCCGGGGACAGGGGGCGCGGGCACTGAAGCTTTCTTT. It translates to CASSPGTGGAGTEAFF. This rearrangement joins TRBV5-1 to TRBJ1-1; 12 bases align to TRBD1. The V segment lost 4 bases and the J segment 4 bases; nucleotides outside the gene matches: 8. Germline V gene data show CDR1 as SGHRS and CDR2 as YFSETQ. The CDR3 is 16 residues long.

This chain uses TRBV10-3 with TRBJ1-2, with D unresolved. This CDR3 region has 12 residues. V dropped 6 bases and J dropped 6 bases, with 11 bases sitting between them. Germline lookup yields CDR1 ENHRY and CDR2 SYGVKD. The CDR3 loop reads CAIRMLSDGYTF. CDR3 in DNA: TGTGCCATCAGAATGTTATCCGATGGCTACACCTTC.

This chain connects TRBV5-1 to TRBJ2-5; 7 bases match TRBD2. CDR1 and CDR2 (germline): SGHRS, YFSETQ. V shed 0 bases, J shed 6 bases, and the junction held 11 bases outside the gene matches. The CDR3 consists of 16 residues. The DNA of the CDR3 is TGCGCCAGCAGCTTGGGGGTAGCGGGTCTCCTAAAGACCCAGTACTTC. Encoded protein: CASSLGVAGLLKTQYF.